This is a list of T cell receptor beta chains from one sample in a study of shared clonotypes between healthy human individuals. Method: immunoSEQ multiplex PCR; TCRdb's copy keeps in-frame clones and lacks some. The table includes fewer than 1.6 million clones, 97% to 99% detected once. Sequenced input: naive CD4+ T cells sorted from blood. These receptor sequences come from a man aged 25-45 years in good health. The CDR3 runs from the conserved cysteine through the conserved F or W. The D gene is left open where the match is weak. Clone size is not always given. Where it is, it says once, few, many or a class for expanded clones.

d_call clone_size j_call v_call cdr3_nt cdr3_aa
TRBD2 . TRBJ2-1 TRBV29-1 TGCAGCGCCGAACTAGCGGGAGAATTTGCTTACAATGAGCAGTTCTTC CSAELAGEFAYNEQFF
. . TRBJ2-1 TRBV19 TGTGCCAGTAGTATCGGAGTGGCGGGAAGCTCCTACAATGAGCAGTTCTTC CASSIGVAGSSYNEQFF
. . TRBJ2-2 TRBV28 TGTGCCAGCAGTTTGCGGGCCCTTCCTCTGTTTTTT CASSLRALPLFF
TRBD2 . TRBJ2-3 TRBV5-6 TGTGCCAGCAGCCCCCGACTAGCGGGAGGTAGCACAGATACGCAGTATTTT CASSPRLAGGSTDTQYF
. once TRBJ1-1 TRBV14 TGTGCCAGCAGCCGTCGGGTTGACACTGAAGCTTTCTTT CASSRRVDTEAFF
TRBD1 . TRBJ1-1 TRBV7-8 TGTGCCAGCAGCATAATCGACAGGGGTGATGTTGAAGCTTTCTTT CASSIIDRGDVEAFF
. once TRBJ2-7 TRBV7-2 TGTGCCAGCAGCTTAGTTAAGCTGGGCGAGCAGTACTTC CASSLVKLGEQYF
. . TRBJ1-1 TRBV28 TGTGCCAGCAGTTCTGGGGGCGTAAAGAACACTGAAGCTTTCTTT CASSSGGVKNTEAFF
TRBD1 . TRBJ1-1 TRBV30 TGTGCCTGGGCGGACAGGGACACTGAAGCTTTCTTT CAWADRDTEAFF
. . TRBJ2-7 TRBV6-5 TGTGCCAGCAGTAGGGACGGAATCGGGGAGCAGTACTTC CASSRDGIGEQYF
. . TRBJ2-2 TRBV7-2 TGTGCCAGCAGCCCAACGCTCTCGCCCGGGGAGCTGTTTTTT CASSPTLSPGELFF
. . TRBJ1-2 TRBV18 TGTGCCAGCTCACCACAGGACAGCTATGGCTACACCTTC CASSPQDSYGYTF
. . TRBJ1-5 TRBV19 TGTGCCAGTAGTGGGGTAACAGGGCAGTATCAGCCCCAGCATTTT CASSGVTGQYQPQHF
. once TRBJ2-5 TRBV7-3 TGTGCCAGCAGCCCCCGGCGACCGACGGACCAAGAGACCCAGTACTTC CASSPRRPTDQETQYF
. . TRBJ2-7 TRBV28 TGTGCCAGCAGTCCCCTAGGGACATCGCTCTACGAGCAGTACTTC CASSPLGTSLYEQYF
TRBD1 . TRBJ2-7 TRBV18 TGTGCCAGCTCACCGCTAACAGGGGACGAGCAGTACTTC CASSPLTGDEQYF
. few TRBJ1-1 TRBV18 TGTGCCAGCTCACCACAGGGGAACACTGAAGCTTTCTTT CASSPQGNTEAFF
. . TRBJ2-1 TRBV10-3 TGTGCCATCAGCCGGTGGCAGAGTGAGCAGTTCTTC CAISRWQSEQFF
TRBD2 . TRBJ2-7 TRBV4-1 TGCGCCAGCAGCCTAGTAAGACGGCGGGAGGCCTACGAGCAGTACTTC CASSLVRRREAYEQYF
TRBD1 . TRBJ2-3 TRBV19 TGTGCCAGTAGTCACCGCGGGACAGGGGACACAGATACGCAGTATTTT CASSHRGTGDTDTQYF
. . TRBJ2-7 TRBV7-8 TGTGCCAGCAGCTTAGGGGACTTAGCTAGCTACGAGCAGTACTTC CASSLGDLASYEQYF
TRBD2 once TRBJ2-5 TRBV10-1 TGCGCCAGCAGTGAGATTCCGGGACTAGCGGGGGTCCAAGAGACCCAGTACTTC CASSEIPGLAGVQETQYF
TRBD2 . TRBJ2-2 TRBV10-3 TGTGCCATCAACCCCGGGGTTGGACTAGCGGGAGGACGCACCGGGGAGCTGTTTTTT CAINPGVGLAGGRTGELFF
TRBD2 . TRBJ2-7 TRBV4-3 TGCGCCAGCAGCCTGGGGACTAGCGGGATCTACGAGCAGTACTTC CASSLGTSGIYEQYF
. . TRBJ2-2 TRBV7-2 TGTGCCAGCAGCTTAGGAAGCGGTGTGAGCACCGGGGAGCTGTTTTTT CASSLGSGVSTGELFF
. . TRBJ1-5 TRBV7-2 TGTGCCAGCAGCTTAGTGGGTCCGGGTCAGCCCCAGCATTTT CASSLVGPGQPQHF
TRBD2 once TRBJ2-2 TRBV4-1 TGCGCCAGCATGAGCGGGAGGGCGCCCGGGGAGCTGTTTTTT CASMSGRAPGELFF
. . TRBJ2-2 TRBV2 TGTGCCAGCATCGCACTATCCATCGGGGAGCTGTTTTTT CASIALSIGELFF
TRBD1 . TRBJ2-2 TRBV2 TGTGCCAGCAGTCCACAGGGGGCCTTCAACACCGGGGAGCTGTTTTTT CASSPQGAFNTGELFF